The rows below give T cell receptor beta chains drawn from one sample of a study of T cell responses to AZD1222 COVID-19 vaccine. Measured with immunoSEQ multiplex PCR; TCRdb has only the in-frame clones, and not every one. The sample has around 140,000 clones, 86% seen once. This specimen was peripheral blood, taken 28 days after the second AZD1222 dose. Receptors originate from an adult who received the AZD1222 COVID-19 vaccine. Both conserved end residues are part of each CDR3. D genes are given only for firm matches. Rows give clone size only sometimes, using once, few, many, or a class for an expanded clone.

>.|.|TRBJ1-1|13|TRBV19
TGTGCCAGTAGTACCTCACTTAACACTGAAGCTTTCTTT
CASSTSLNTEAFF
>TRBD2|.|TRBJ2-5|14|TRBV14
TGTGCCAGCAGCCAAGGACTAGCTCAGGAGACCCAGTACTTC
CASSQGLAQETQYF
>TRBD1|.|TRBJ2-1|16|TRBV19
TGTGCCAGTAGTACCCAGCAGGGGGACCGCACAATTGAGCAGTTCTTC
CASSTQQGDRTIEQFF
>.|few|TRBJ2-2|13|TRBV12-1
TGTGCCAGCAAAGGGGGCCTGGTCGGGGAGCTGTTTTTT
CASKGGLVGELFF
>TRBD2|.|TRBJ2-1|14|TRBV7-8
TGTGCCAGCAGCCGAGCGGGGGGGTCTGATGAGCAGTTCTTC
CASSRAGGSDEQFF
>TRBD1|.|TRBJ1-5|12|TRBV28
TGTGCCAGCCTATCGACAGGGGCGCCCCAGCATTTT
CASLSTGAPQHF
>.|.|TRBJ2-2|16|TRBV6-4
TGTGCCAGCAGTGACTCCGGGGCCGCGAACACCGGGGAGCTGTTTTTT
CASSDSGAANTGELFF
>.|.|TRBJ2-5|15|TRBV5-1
TGCGCCAGCAGCTTGGGAGGTCTGGGTAAAGAGACCCAGTACTTC
CASSLGGLGKETQYF
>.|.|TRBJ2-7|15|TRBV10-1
TGCGCCAGCCCCCCCCCAAGGGTTCGAAGCTACGAGCAGTACTTC
CASPPPRVRSYEQYF
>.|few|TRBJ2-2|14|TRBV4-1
TGCGCCAGCAGCATTCCGGGGTACACCGGGGAGCTGTTTTTT
CASSIPGYTGELFF
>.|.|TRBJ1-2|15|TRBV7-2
TGTGCCAGCAGCGATACATACAGGGTTATCTATGGCTACACCTTC
CASSDTYRVIYGYTF
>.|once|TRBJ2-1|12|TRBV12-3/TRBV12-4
TGTGCCAGCAGTGAACTGTACAATGAGCAGTTCTTC
CASSELYNEQFF
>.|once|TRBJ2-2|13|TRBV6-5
TGTGCCAGCAGCCCGACCGACACCGGGGAGCTGTTTTTT
CASSPTDTGELFF
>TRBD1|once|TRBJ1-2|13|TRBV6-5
TGTGCCAGCAGAATAGACAGGGGTAATGGCTACACCTTC
CASRIDRGNGYTF
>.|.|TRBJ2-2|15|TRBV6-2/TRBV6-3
TGTGCCAGCAATTACCTCTTTATCAACACCGGGGAGCTGTTTTTT
CASNYLFINTGELFF
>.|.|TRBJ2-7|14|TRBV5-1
TGCGCCAGCAGCTTGCAGGGTTTAGGGTACGAGCAGTACTTC
CASSLQGLGYEQYF
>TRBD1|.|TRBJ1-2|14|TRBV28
TGTGCCAGCCAGCTGGCAGGGGGCGGCTATGGCTACACCTTC
CASQLAGGGYGYTF
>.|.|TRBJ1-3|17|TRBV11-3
TGTGCCAGCACACCATCGGGGGGGGTCTACTCTGGAAACACCATATATTTT
CASTPSGGVYSGNTIYF
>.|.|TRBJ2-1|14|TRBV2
TGTGCCAGCAGTGGGCCCACTGCGAACAATGAGCAGTTCTTC
CASSGPTANNEQFF
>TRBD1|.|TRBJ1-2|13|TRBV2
TGTGCCAGCAGGCAGGGGGCCGACTATGGCTACACCTTC
CASRQGADYGYTF
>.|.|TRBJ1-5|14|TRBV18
TGTGCCAGCTCACCACGAGCAGTATTGGCGCCCCAGCATTTT
CASSPRAVLAPQHF
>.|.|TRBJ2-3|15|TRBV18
TGTGCCAGCTCACCCCTAGGGGGAGGGGCAGATACGCAGTATTTT
CASSPLGGGADTQYF
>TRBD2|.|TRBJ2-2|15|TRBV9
TGTGCCAGCAGCGCACTAGCGGCGAACACCGGGGAGCTGTTTTTT
CASSALAANTGELFF
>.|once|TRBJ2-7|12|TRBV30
TGTGCCTGGAGTTGGGGTACGTACGAGCAGTACTTC
CAWSWGTYEQYF
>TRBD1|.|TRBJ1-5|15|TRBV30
TGTGCCTGGAGTGATCGGACAGGGGTAAATCAGCCCCAGCATTTT
CAWSDRTGVNQPQHF
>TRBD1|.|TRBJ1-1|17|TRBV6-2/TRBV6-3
TGTGCCAGCAGTTACCAAAGCGGACAGGGAACGAACACTGAAGCTTTCTTT
CASSYQSGQGTNTEAFF
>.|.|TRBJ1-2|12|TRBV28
TGTGCCAGCAGTTTGAGGGGGTATGGCTACACCTTC
CASSLRGYGYTF
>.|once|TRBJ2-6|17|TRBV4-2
TGTGCCAGCAGCCAAGTGTATGAGATTGATGGGGCCAACGTCCTGACTTTC
CASSQVYEIDGANVLTF
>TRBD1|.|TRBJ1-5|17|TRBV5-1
TGCGCCAGCAGATCTCGGGACAGGGGGTATAGCAATCAGCCCCAGCATTTT
CASRSRDRGYSNQPQHF
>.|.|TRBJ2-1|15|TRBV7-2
TGTGCCAGCAGCTTAGTGGGGGGGGCTGACAATGAGCAGTTCTTC
CASSLVGGADNEQFF
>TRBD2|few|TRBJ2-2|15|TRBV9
TGTGCCAGCAGCGCTAGCGGTCTGAACACCGGGGAGCTGTTTTTT
CASSASGLNTGELFF
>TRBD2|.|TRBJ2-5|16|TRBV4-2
TGTGCCAGCAGCCAAAATAGACTAGCGGGTACAGAGACCCAGTACTTC
CASSQNRLAGTETQYF
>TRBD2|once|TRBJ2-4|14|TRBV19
TGTGCCAGTAGCCGGGGGGGATCCAAAAACATTCAGTACTTC
CASSRGGSKNIQYF
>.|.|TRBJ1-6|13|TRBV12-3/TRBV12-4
TGTGCCAGCGGCGGGACAAGCTTCGGACTTCTCCACTTT
CASGGTSFGLLHF
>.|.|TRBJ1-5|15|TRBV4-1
TGCGCCAGCAGCCTACAGGACGGAAACAATCAGCCCCAGCATTTT
CASSLQDGNNQPQHF
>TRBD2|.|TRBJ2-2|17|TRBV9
TGTGCCAGCAGCCTGGATATAGCGGGTTCAAACACCGGGGAGCTGTTTTTT
CASSLDIAGSNTGELFF